The clone carrying this TCR beta chain was counted ten times or more. The V end lost 2 bases, the J end lost 6 bases, and 10 bases lay between the germline ends. Germline V gene sequence: CDR1 SGHTA, CDR2 FQGTGA. The CDR3 has 14 residues. This entry belongs to a study of T cells in Graves' hyperthyroidism and ophthalmopathy. The source of the PBMCs was 8 to 10 ml of fresh peripheral blood. Regions amplified from RNA transcripts were the TCR beta CDR3 regions. Carried out on the TCR CDR3, a first-round RT-PCR used the HTBI primer set. TCRdb re-analysed the multiplex PCR reads in MiXCR, keeping a single row per CDR3 protein. The sample contains approximately 690,000 distinct CDR3 sequences, roughly 14% of which appear only once.

The chain combines TRBV7-3 with TRBJ2-2; D is unclear. The source is a woman aged 50 to 60 with Graves' ophthalmopathy. The sample taken for sequencing was blood. The CDR3 here is CASSLFGGPGELFF. The DNA for the CDR3 is TGTGCCAGCAGCTTATTTGGTGGCCCCGGGGAGCTGTTTTTT. The variable domain in full, completed from reference TRBV7-3 and TRBJ2-2, reads GAGVSQTPSNKVTEKGKYVELRCDPISGHTALYWYRQSLGQGPEFLIYFQGTGAADDSGLPNDRFFAVRPEGSVSTLKIQRTERGDSAVYLCASSLFGGPGELFFGEGSRLTVL.